This TCR beta chain was sequenced in a study of shared clonotypes between healthy human individuals. Study background: For every donor, three CD4 naive, three CD4 memory, two CD8 naive and one CD8 memory plates were used.

Only in-frame clones appear in the TCRdb table, and some are missing; sequencing was by immunoSEQ multiplex PCR. The sample contains some 2.1 million clones, approximately 95% of which appear only once. Germline assignment: CDR1 LGHNA and CDR2 YSLEER. This CDR3 is built from 17 residues. Trimming pared 0 bases from V and 4 bases from J, leaving 17 bases between. The source of this sequence is a man aged 18-30 years in good health. The chain couples TRBV4-3 to TRBJ2-3, with a weak D call TRBD2 (6 bases). The specimen sequenced was naive CD4+ T cells sorted from blood. The subset denotes: CD45RA+ positively selected. CDR3 nucleotides: TGCGCCAGCAGCCAAGAACGCCCGGGACTTAGAGCAGATACGCAGTATTTT. Residues: CASSQERPGLRADTQYF.